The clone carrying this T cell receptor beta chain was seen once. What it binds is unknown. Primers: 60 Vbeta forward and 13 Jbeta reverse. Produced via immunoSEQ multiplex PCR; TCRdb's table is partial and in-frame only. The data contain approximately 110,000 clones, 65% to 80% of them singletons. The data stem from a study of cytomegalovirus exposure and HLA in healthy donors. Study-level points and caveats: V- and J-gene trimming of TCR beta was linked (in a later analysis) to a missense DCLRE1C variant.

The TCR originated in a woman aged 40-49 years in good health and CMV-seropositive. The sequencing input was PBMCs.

The CDR3 DNA reads as TGTGCCAGCAGCTTAGGACTTAACACCGGGGAGCTGTTTTTT. Translating it yields CASSLGLNTGELFF. The chain is built from TRBV7-9 and TRBJ2-2; D gene unclear. The V and J ends lost 1 base and 2 bases respectively, with 5 bases between them. This CDR3 spans 14 amino acids. The germline V gene has CDR1 SEHNR and CDR2 FQNEAQ (reference sequence).